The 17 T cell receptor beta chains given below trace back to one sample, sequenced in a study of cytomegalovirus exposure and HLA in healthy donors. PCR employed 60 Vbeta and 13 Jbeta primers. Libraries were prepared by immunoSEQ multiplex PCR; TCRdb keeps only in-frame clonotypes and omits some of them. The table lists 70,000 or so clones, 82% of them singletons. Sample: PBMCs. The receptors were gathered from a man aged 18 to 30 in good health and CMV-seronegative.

The CDR3 is CAWSVGTVRNQPQHF. CDR3 sequence (DNA): TGTGCCTGGAGTGTAGGGACAGTACGCAATCAGCCCCAGCATTTT. This chain connects TRBV30 to TRBJ1-5; 7 nucleotides match TRBD1. Per germline, CDR1 GTSNPN and CDR2 SVGIG (reference sequence). CDR3 size: 15 residues. The V segment lost 0 bases and the J segment 2 bases; nucleotides outside the gene matches: 4.

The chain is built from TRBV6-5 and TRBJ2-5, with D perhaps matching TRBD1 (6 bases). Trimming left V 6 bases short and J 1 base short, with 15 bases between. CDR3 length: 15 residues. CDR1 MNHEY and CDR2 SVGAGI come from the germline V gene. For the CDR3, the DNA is TGTGCCAGCAGCCTAACAACAGGGCCCCAAGAGACCCAGTACTTC. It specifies CASSLTTGPQETQYF.

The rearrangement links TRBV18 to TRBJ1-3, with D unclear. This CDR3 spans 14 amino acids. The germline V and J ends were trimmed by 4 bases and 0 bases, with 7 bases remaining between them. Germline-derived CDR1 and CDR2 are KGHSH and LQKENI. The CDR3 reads CASSQDYSGNTIYF. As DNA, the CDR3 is TGTGCCAGCTCACAAGACTACTCTGGAAACACCATATATTTT. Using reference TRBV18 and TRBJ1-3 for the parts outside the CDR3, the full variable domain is NAGVMQNPRHLVRRRGQEARLRCSPMKGHSHVYWYRQLPEEGLKFMVYLQKENIIDESGMPKERFSAEFPKEGPSILRIQQVVRGDSAAYFCASSQDYSGNTIYFGEGSWLTVV.

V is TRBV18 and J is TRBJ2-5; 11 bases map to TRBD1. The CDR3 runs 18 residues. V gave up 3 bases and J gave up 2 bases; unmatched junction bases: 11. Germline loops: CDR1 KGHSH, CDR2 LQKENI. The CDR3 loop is CASSPYIPGTGGQETQYF. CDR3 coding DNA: TGTGCCAGCTCACCTTATATTCCCGGGACAGGGGGACAAGAGACCCAGTACTTC.

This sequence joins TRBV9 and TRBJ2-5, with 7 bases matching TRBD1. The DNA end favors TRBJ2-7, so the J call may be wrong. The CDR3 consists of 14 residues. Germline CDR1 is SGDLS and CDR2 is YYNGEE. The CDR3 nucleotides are TGTGCCAGCAGCCCCGATGGACAGGCATCCGAGCAGTACTTC. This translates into CASSPDGQASEQYF.

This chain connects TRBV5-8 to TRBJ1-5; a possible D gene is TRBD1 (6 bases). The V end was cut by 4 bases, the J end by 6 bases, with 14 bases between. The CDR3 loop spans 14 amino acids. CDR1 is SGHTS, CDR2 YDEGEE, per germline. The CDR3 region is CASSQQGVRQPQHF. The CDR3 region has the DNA TGTGCCAGCAGCCAACAGGGAGTCCGTCAGCCCCAGCATTTT.

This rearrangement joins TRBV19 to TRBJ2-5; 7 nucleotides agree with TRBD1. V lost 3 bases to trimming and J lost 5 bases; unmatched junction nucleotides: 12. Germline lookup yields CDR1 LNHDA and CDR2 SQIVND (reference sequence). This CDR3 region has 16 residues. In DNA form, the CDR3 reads TGTGCCAGTAGTATGGTGCCGACAGGGTTCGGGGAGACCCAGTACTTC. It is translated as CASSMVPTGFGETQYF.

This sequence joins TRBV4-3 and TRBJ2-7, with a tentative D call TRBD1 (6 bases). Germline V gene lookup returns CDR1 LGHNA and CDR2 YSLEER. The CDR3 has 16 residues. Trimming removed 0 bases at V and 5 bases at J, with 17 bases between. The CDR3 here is CASSQDRRIRGHEQYF. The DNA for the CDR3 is TGCGCCAGCAGCCAAGATCGGCGAATCAGGGGCCACGAGCAGTACTTC.

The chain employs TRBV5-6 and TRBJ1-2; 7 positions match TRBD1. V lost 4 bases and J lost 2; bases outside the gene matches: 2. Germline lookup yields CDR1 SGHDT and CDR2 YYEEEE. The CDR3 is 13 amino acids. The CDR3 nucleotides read TGTGCCAGCAGCATGACAGGGAACTATGGCTACACCTTC. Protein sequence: CASSMTGNYGYTF.

The CDR3, as DNA: TGTGCCAGCAGCCAGGGGGCCTACGAGCAGTACTTC. Residues: CASSQGAYEQYF. The chain has TRBV7-9 and TRBJ2-7, with 7 bases fitting TRBD1. Germline loops: CDR1 SEHNR, CDR2 FQNEAQ (reference sequence). The junction had 0 bases not matched to a gene; V was cut back by 5 bases and J by 2 bases. This CDR3 comprises 12 residues.

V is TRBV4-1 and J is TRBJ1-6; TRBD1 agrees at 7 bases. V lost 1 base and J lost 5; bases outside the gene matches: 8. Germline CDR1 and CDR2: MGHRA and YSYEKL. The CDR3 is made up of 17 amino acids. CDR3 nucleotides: TGCGCCAGCAGCCAAGCTGATGCAGGGGGGAATAATTCACCCCTCCACTTT. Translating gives CASSQADAGGNNSPLHF.

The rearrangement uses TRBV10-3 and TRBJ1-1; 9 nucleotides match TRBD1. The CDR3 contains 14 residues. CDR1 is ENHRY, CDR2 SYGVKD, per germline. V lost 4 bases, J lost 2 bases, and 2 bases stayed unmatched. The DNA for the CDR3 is TGTGCCATCAGTGCGGGACAGGGAAACACTGAAGCTTTCTTT. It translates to CAISAGQGNTEAFF.

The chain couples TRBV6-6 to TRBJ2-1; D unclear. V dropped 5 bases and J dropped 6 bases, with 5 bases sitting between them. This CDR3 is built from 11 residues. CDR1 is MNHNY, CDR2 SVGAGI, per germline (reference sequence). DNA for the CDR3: TGTGCCAGCAGTCCTCTCAATGAGCAGTTCTTC. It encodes CASSPLNEQFF.

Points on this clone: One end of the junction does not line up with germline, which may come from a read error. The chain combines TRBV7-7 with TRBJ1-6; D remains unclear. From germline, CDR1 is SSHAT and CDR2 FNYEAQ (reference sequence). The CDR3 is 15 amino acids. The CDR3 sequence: CASSLAPDSRSPLHF. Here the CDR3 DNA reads TGTGCTAGCAGCTTAGCTCCTGACTCAAGATCACCCCTCCACTTT.

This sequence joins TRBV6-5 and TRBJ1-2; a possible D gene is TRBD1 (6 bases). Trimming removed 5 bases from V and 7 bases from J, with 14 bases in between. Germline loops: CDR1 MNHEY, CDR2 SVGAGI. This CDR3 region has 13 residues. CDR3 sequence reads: CASSPQGRGGYTF. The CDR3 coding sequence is TGTGCCAGCAGTCCCCAGGGGAGAGGTGGCTACACCTTC.

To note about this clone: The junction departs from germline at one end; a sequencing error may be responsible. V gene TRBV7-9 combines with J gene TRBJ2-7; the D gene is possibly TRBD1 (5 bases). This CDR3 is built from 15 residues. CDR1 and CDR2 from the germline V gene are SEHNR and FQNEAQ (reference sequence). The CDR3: CSSSPTGYSSYEQYF. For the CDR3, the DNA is TGTTCCAGCAGCCCTACAGGATACAGCTCCTACGAGCAGTACTTC. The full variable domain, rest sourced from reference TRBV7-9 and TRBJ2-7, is DTGVSQNPRHKITKRGQNVTFRCDPISEHNRLYWYRQTLGQGPEFLTYFQNEAQLEKSRLLSDRFSAERPKGSFSTLEIQRTEQGDSAMYLCSSSPTGYSSYEQYFGPGTRLTVT.

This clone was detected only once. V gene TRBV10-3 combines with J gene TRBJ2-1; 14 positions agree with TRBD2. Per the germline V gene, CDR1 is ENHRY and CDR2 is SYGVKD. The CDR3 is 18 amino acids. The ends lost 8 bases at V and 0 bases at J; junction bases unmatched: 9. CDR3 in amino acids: CAISRGTSGGSSYNEQFF. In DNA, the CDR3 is TGTGCCATCTCTCGTGGGACTAGCGGGGGAAGCTCCTACAATGAGCAGTTCTTC.